This is a list of T cell receptor beta chains from one sample in a study of blood T cells in healthy people across ages. TCRdb reanalysed the 5' RACE reads using MiXCR and keeps one entry per CDR3 protein. The repertoire consists of roughly 1,700,000 distinct CDR3 sequences, with roughly 27% occurring once and the leading ten covering about 8%. Sequences were obtained from blood. These receptors were taken from a woman aged 25-40 years in good health. The CDR3 runs from the conserved cysteine through the conserved F or W. Fields, in order: J gene, V gene, clone size, D gene, CDR3 protein, CDR3 DNA. The D gene is left open where the match is weak. Clone size is given for some rows only: seen once, a few or many times, or a class if the clone is expanded.

TRBJ1-1 | TRBV3-1 | - | TRBD1 | CASSQGQGAGGTEAFF | TGTGCCAGCAGCCAAGGACAGGGGGCAGGTGGCACTGAAGCTTTCTTT
TRBJ1-4 | TRBV11-2 | few | - | CASSQGRATNEKLFF | TGTGCCAGCAGCCAGGGTCGGGCAACTAATGAAAAACTGTTTTTT
TRBJ2-1 | TRBV5-1 | few | TRBD2 | CASSLAGLAGANEQFF | TGCGCCAGCAGCTTGGCCGGACTAGCGGGAGCTAATGAGCAGTTCTTC
TRBJ2-7 | TRBV3-1 | few | - | CASSPPGGFYEQYF | TGTGCCAGCAGCCCACCAGGGGGGTTCTACGAGCAGTACTTC
TRBJ2-7 | TRBV4-1 | - | - | CASSQPLGAEQYF | TGCGCCAGCAGCCAACCCCTAGGGGCCGAGCAGTACTTC
TRBJ2-7 | TRBV20-1 | - | - | CSARSGPSYEQYF | TGCAGTGCTAGGAGCGGCCCCTCCTACGAGCAGTACTTC
TRBJ2-1 | TRBV5-4 | many | TRBD2 | CASSEGLARNEQFF | TGTGCCAGCAGCGAGGGACTAGCAAGAAATGAGCAGTTCTTC
TRBJ2-7 | TRBV28 | few | - | CASSLWSYEQYF | TGTGCCAGCAGTTTATGGAGCTACGAGCAGTACTTC
TRBJ2-3 | TRBV12-3/TRBV12-4 | few | TRBD2 | CASSLGTSGRGTDTQYF | TGTGCCAGCAGTTTAGGGACTAGCGGGAGAGGCACAGATACGCAGTATTTT
TRBJ2-3 | TRBV5-1 | few | - | CASSLGGVPGTDTQYF | TGCGCCAGCAGCTTGGGGGGGGTCCCTGGCACAGATACGCAGTATTTT
TRBJ2-7 | TRBV5-5 | many | - | CASSLANSAYEQYF | TGTGCCAGCAGCCTTGCGAACTCAGCCTACGAGCAGTACTTC
TRBJ2-5 | TRBV5-1 | - | TRBD2 | CASSLAPGLAGTQYF | TGCGCCAGCAGCTTGGCCCCTGGACTAGCAGGGACCCAGTACTTC
TRBJ2-1 | TRBV2 | few | - | CASSPPGEKFF | TGTGCTAGCAGCCCCCCGGGCGAGAAGTTCTTC
TRBJ2-7 | TRBV18 | - | - | CASSPTRVGDTTYEQYF | TGTGCCAGCTCCCCTACGCGCGTGGGGGACACGACCTACGAGCAGTACTTC
TRBJ2-3 | TRBV12-3/TRBV12-4 | many | - | CASSLVRADTQYF | TGTGCCAGCAGCTTAGTCCGGGCAGATACGCAGTATTTT
TRBJ2-5 | TRBV7-9 | - | - | CASSLHQQETQYF | TGTGCCAGCAGCTTACACCAGCAAGAGACCCAGTACTTC
TRBJ2-2 | TRBV5-1 | - | TRBD1 | CASSLVQGANTGELFF | TGCGCCAGCAGCTTGGTCCAGGGGGCGAACACCGGGGAGCTGTTTTTT
TRBJ2-5 | TRBV10-3 | many | TRBD1 | CASSTGWETQYF | TGTGCCAGCTCGACAGGGTGGGAGACCCAGTACTTC
TRBJ1-5 | TRBV18 | - | - | CASSGSGQPQHF | TGTGCCAGCTCAGGCAGCGGACAGCCCCAGCATTTT
TRBJ2-3 | TRBV14 | - | - | CASSQDRARADTQYF | TGTGCCAGCAGCCAAGACCGGGCCCGCGCAGATACGCAGTATTTT
TRBJ2-6 | TRBV7-9 | - | - | CVGSRSNSGANVLTF | TGTGTCGGCAGCCGATCAAACTCTGGGGCCAACGTCCTGACTTTC
TRBJ2-5 | TRBV27 | - | - | CASGFSHQETQYF | TGTGCCAGCGGATTCTCCCACCAAGAGACCCAGTACTTC
TRBJ2-5 | TRBV12-5 | - | TRBD1 | CASGLGQGLGETQYF | TGTGCTAGTGGTTTGGGACAGGGCTTGGGGGAGACCCAGTACTTC
TRBJ2-7 | TRBV3-1 | few | - | CASSQWTGSYEQYF | TGTGCCAGCAGCCAGTGGACGGGGTCCTACGAGCAGTACTTC
TRBJ1-2 | TRBV4-3 | many | - | CASSLGKGSSDGYTF | TGCGCCAGCAGCCTAGGGAAGGGGTCGAGTGATGGCTACACCTTC
TRBJ2-2 | TRBV10-3 | few | - | CATSGDTGELFF | TGTGCCACCAGCGGTGACACCGGGGAGCTGTTTTTT
TRBJ2-4 | TRBV28 | few | TRBD1 | CASSENRGRNIQYF | TGTGCCAGCAGTGAGAACAGGGGCCGAAACATTCAGTACTTC
TRBJ1-6 | TRBV19 | - | TRBD1 | CASSIDRDRGERSPPHF | TGTGCCAGTAGTATAGACCGGGACAGGGGAGAGAGGTCACCCCCCCACTTT
TRBJ2-5 | TRBV3-1 | few | - | CASSSGWFQETQYF | TGTGCCAGCAGCAGCGGGTGGTTCCAAGAGACCCAGTACTTC
TRBJ1-1 | TRBV12-3/TRBV12-4 | few | - | CASRGTQNTEAFF | TGTGCCAGCAGAGGGACACAGAACACTGAAGCTTTCTTT
TRBJ2-1 | TRBV10-3 | - | TRBD2 | CAISGRGGYNEQFF | TGTGCCATCAGTGGCCGGGGGGGGTACAATGAGCAGTTCTTC
TRBJ2-7 | TRBV7-2 | - | - | CASSNGPSYNEQYF | TGTGCCAGCAGCAACGGCCCGTCCTACAATGAGCAGTACTTC
TRBJ1-6 | TRBV11-2 | - | - | CASAISWNSSPLHF | TGTGCCAGTGCAATTTCCTGGAATAGTTCACCCCTCCACTTT
TRBJ2-3 | TRBV6-5 | many | TRBD2 | CASGPRVAGDLDTQYF | TGTGCCAGCGGGCCCCGGGTAGCGGGAGATTTAGATACGCAGTATTTT
TRBJ1-2 | TRBV24-1 | few | TRBD1 | CATSDFTGAEYGYTF | TGTGCCACCAGTGATTTTACAGGGGCGGAATATGGCTACACCTTC
TRBJ2-5 | TRBV6-6 | - | - | CASSSSTSQETQYF | TGTGCCAGCAGTTCCTCGACTAGCCAAGAGACCCAGTACTTC
TRBJ1-1 | TRBV5-6 | - | - | CASRPTGSNTEAFF | TGTGCCAGCAGACCCACAGGGTCGAACACTGAAGCTTTCTTT
TRBJ2-7 | TRBV28 | - | - | CASSQGPSRFYEQYF | TGTGCCAGCAGCCAGGGGCCTAGCCGATTTTACGAGCAGTACTTC
TRBJ1-2 | TRBV7-9 | - | - | CATEGPGIDYTF | TGTGCCACCGAAGGGCCCGGGATTGACTACACCTTC
TRBJ2-1 | TRBV15 | - | TRBD2 | CATSRVTSGSLYEQFF | TGTGCCACCAGCAGAGTCACTAGCGGGAGTTTGTATGAGCAGTTCTTC
TRBJ2-4 | TRBV4-3 | many | - | CASSQDLTGGTGNIQYF | TGCGCCAGCAGCCAAGATCTAACCGGGGGAACTGGTAACATTCAGTACTTC
TRBJ2-1 | TRBV20-1 | - | TRBD2 | CSARARLAGSYNEQFF | TGCAGTGCTAGAGCTAGACTAGCGGGGTCCTACAATGAGCAGTTCTTC
TRBJ2-7 | TRBV5-1 | few | - | CASGAGDSYEQYF | TGCGCCAGCGGTGCAGGGGATTCCTACGAGCAGTACTTC
TRBJ1-2 | TRBV6-5 | few | TRBD1 | CASSYSVGTGGYTF | TGTGCCAGCAGTTACTCCGTCGGGACAGGGGGCTACACCTTC
TRBJ1-5 | TRBV5-1 | - | - | CASSLGFKGGDQPQHF | TGCGCCAGCAGCTTGGGCTTCAAAGGGGGGGATCAGCCCCAGCATTTT
TRBJ1-5 | TRBV6-6 | few | - | CASSQVTGDNQPQHF | TGTGCCAGCAGTCAAGTGACAGGTGACAATCAGCCCCAGCATTTT
TRBJ2-5 | TRBV5-1 | few | - | CASSFPDSQETQYF | TGCGCCAGCAGCTTTCCGGACAGCCAAGAGACCCAGTACTTC
TRBJ2-4 | TRBV28 | - | TRBD2 | CASRTSGVRWEQYF | TGTGCCAGCAGAACTAGCGGGGTCCGCTGGGAGCAGTACTTC
TRBJ1-2 | TRBV5-1 | - | - | CASGSSVGGTYGCTF | TGCGCCAGCGGCTCTTCGGTAGGGGGGACCTATGGCTGCACCTTC
TRBJ2-5 | TRBV7-2 | once | TRBD2 | CASSLGLLAGTNQETQYF | TGTGCCAGCAGCTTGGGACTACTAGCGGGGACCAACCAAGAGACCCAGTACTTC
TRBJ1-2 | TRBV7-9 | many | - | CASSLAEGTYGYTF | TGTGCCAGCAGCTTAGCTGAAGGGACCTATGGCTACACCTTC
TRBJ1-5 | TRBV28 | few | TRBD1 | CASKPHRGGQPQHF | TGTGCCAGCAAGCCTCACAGGGGGGGTCAGCCCCAGCATTTT